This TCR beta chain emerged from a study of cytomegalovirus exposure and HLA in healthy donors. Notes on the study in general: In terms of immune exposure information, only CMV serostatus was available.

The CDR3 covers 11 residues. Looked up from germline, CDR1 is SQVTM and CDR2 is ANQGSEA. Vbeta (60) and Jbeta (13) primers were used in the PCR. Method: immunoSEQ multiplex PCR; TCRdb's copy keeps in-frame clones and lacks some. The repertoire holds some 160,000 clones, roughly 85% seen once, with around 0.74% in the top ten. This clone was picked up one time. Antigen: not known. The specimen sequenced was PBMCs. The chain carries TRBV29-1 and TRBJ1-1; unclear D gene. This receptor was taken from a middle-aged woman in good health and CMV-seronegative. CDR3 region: CTILGGTEAFF. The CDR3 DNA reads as TGCACCATTCTCGGAGGCACTGAAGCTTTCTTT.